This T cell receptor (beta chain) was sequenced for a study of radiotherapy plus CTLA-4 blockade in lung cancer. Profiling relied on immunoSEQ multiplex PCR, and the TCRdb table lists in-frame clones only, not all of them. The data contain tens of thousands of clones, around 86% of them singletons. This CDR3 is built from 16 residues. The V end lost 4 bases, the J end lost 4 bases, and 16 bases lay between the germline ends. Germline values: CDR1 MDHEN, CDR2 SYDVKM. The chain is built from TRBV28 and TRBJ1-4, with D maybe TRBD1 (6 bases). The clonotype originates from a human donor with non-small cell lung cancer who had a partial response to radiotherapy plus ipilimumab. The sample in question was peripheral blood, obtained from a patient treated with radiotherapy plus ipilimumab. Here the CDR3 DNA reads TGTGCCAGCAGTTCCCCCCGGGGGGCCTTTAATGAAAAACTGTTTTTT. This codes for CASSSPRGAFNEKLFF.